This T cell receptor (beta chain) came from a study of tissue T cells after allogeneic stem cell transplantation. Germline V CDR1 and CDR2: SGHTA, FQGNSA. This CDR3 region has 17 residues. With V trimmed by 2 bases and J by 4 bases, 6 bases remained unmatched. Data came from immunoSEQ multiplex PCR; TCRdb stores just in-frame clones and leaves some out. The sample has around 1,500 clones, 75% seen once. The receptor comes from a male patient aged 35 to 69 with steroid-refractory graft-versus-host disease after an allogeneic stem cell transplant. The graft donor may account for some of the T cells. The sequencing used stomach tissue, collected at autopsy. The chain has TRBV7-2 and TRBJ2-5; 14 nucleotides align to TRBD2. Here the CDR3 reads CASSLWGLAGAGETQYF. Written as DNA, the CDR3 is TGTGCCAGCAGCTTATGGGGACTAGCGGGGGCTGGAGAGACCCAGTACTTC.